Sequencing of this TCR beta chain was carried out in a study of blood T cell repertoires in COVID-19. Looking at the study overall: Sites across the United States, Italy and Spain contributed samples from acute and convalescent COVID-19. PBMCs, B-cell-depleted T cells, or T cells provided the cDNA or gDNA that made up the material.

In the original processing: Estimation of nucleated cell counts was performed using reference gene primer amplification. The method was immunoSEQ multiplex PCR; TCRdb's version includes in-frame clones alone and lacks a portion of them. V and J calls and clone size are those listed in that table; D and trimming were worked out from the DNA. The data hold 450,000 to 500,000 clones, with approximately 85% observed a single time. The CDR3 consists of 16 residues. The germline gives CDR1 SGHRS, CDR2 YFSETQ. After removal of 2 bases from V and 7 bases from J, the junction contained 10 bases not matched to a gene.

The chain combines TRBV5-1 with TRBJ2-2; 8 bases line up with TRBD2. Sequencing input: peripheral blood. This TCR derives from a human donor in a cohort sampled during active COVID-19. CDR3 in amino acids: CASSLPETSVSGELFF. The CDR3 DNA follows: TGCGCCAGCAGCTTACCCGAGACTAGCGTAAGCGGGGAGCTGTTTTTT.